This T cell receptor beta chain was obtained from a study of T cells after yellow fever vaccination. Broader study findings: Most clones from primary vaccination were detected again post-booster (roughly 95% CD4, 88% CD8).

This clonotype was seen repeatedly, ten times or more. Antigen specificity is unknown. The CDR3 spans 13 residues. Deletions cut 3 bases from V and 9 bases from J, with 12 bases between. The germline V gene encodes CDR1 MGHRA and CDR2 YSYEKL. TCRdb recomputed calls from the 5' RACE reads with MiXCR, one row per CDR3 protein. Of 200,000 to 300,000 distinct CDR3 sequences in the sample, 3.6% are singletons; the top ten hold under 20%. The chain links TRBV4-1 to TRBJ1-5; D might be TRBD1 (5 bases). The material was PBMCs, obtained 15 days after the yellow fever booster vaccination. The clonotype was recovered from a young man who received the YFV17D yellow fever vaccine. This CDR3 reads CASSQGVRGPQHF. The CDR3 DNA sequence: TGCGCCAGCAGCCAGGGGGTCCGGGGGCCCCAGCATTTT.